Below are 32 T cell receptor beta chains sequenced from a single sample in a study of T cell repertoires in cytomegalovirus infection. From the reads, TCRdb called clonotypes with MiXCR, one entry per CDR3 protein. The data show roughly 120,000 distinct CDR3 sequences, more than 30% seen once. The antigens these receptors bind are not known. The sequencing here drew on CD8+ T cells from cultured PBMCs, taken from culture after CMV antigen stimulation. These receptor sequences come from a human donor in good health (CMV status not recorded). Some clones in this sample may be carry-over from other donors' samples.

This clonotype was seen more than once but under ten times. This chain links TRBV14 with TRBJ2-1, with D unclear. The length of the CDR3 is 14 residues. Germline V CDR1 and CDR2: SGHDN, FVKESK. V lost 1 base to trimming and J lost 9 bases, with 13 bases between them. The CDR3 is CASSQAGLWSEQFF. As DNA, the CDR3 is TGTGCCAGCAGCCAAGCGGGCTTATGGAGTGAGCAGTTCTTC.

The chain links TRBV20-1 to TRBJ2-7; no reliable D call. The length of the CDR3 is 15 residues. Per germline, CDR1 DFQATT and CDR2 SNEGSKA (reference sequence). Trimming removed 0 bases at V and 3 bases at J, with 15 bases between. The CDR3 spells CSARDHETSFYEQYF. CDR3 bases: TGCAGTGCTAGAGATCATGAGACGTCGTTCTACGAGCAGTACTTC.

In the case of this clonotype: The junction differs from germline at one of its ends, possibly a read error. Here the CDR3 reads CASSPPGRDLHNEQF. DNA of the CDR3: TGTGCCAGCAGCCCCCCCGGCCGGGACCTTCACAATGAGCAGTTC. The chain links TRBV7-2 to TRBJ2-1; either TRBD1 or TRBD2 may supply D (5 bases each). CDR1 and CDR2 from the germline V gene are SGHTA and FQGNSA. This CDR3 has 15 amino acids.

This chain connects TRBV4-1 to TRBJ2-2, with D perhaps TRBD2 (5 bases). The CDR3 is made up of 16 amino acids. The germline V gene encodes CDR1 MGHRA and CDR2 YSYEKL. V lost 3 bases, J lost 0 bases, and 11 bases lay in between. CDR3 sequence (DNA): TGCGCCAGCAGCCAGGAGGTGGCCTCGAACACCGGGGAGCTGTTTTTT. Its translation is CASSQEVASNTGELFF.

V usage is TRBV4-1 and J usage is TRBJ1-4; no clear D gene. CDR1 MGHRA and CDR2 YSYEKL come from the germline V gene. There are 15 residues in the CDR3. Deletions cut 0 bases from V and 3 bases from J, with 8 bases between. CDR3 in amino acids: CASSQETLPNEKLFF. The CDR3 region has the DNA TGCGCCAGCAGCCAAGAAACCTTACCTAATGAAAAACTGTTTTTT.

This clonotype was seen more than once but under ten times. The genes are TRBV6-1 and TRBJ1-5, with D uncertain. V was trimmed by 8 bases and J by 3 bases, leaving 14 bases between them. There are 14 residues in the CDR3. Germline CDR1 is MNHNS and CDR2 is SASEGT. CDR3 nucleotides: TGTGCCAGCGGGTGGCAGGCCCCCAATCAGCCCCAGCATTTT. Translated: CASGWQAPNQPQHF.

Comment on this clonotype: Its ends do not fully match the called genes, so a read error is possible. CDR3 loop: CASSFGPGTSATDTQYF. The CDR3 region has the DNA TGTGCCAGCAGCTTTGGACCCGGGACTAGCGCGACAGATACGCAGTATTTT. This rearrangement joins TRBV5-3 to TRBJ2-3; 10 nucleotides align to TRBD2. TRBV5-3 is flagged as an ORF with uncertain function. The length of the CDR3 is 17 residues.

This clonotype was observed a few times. The chain is built from TRBV4-1 and TRBJ1-2, with unresolved D. There are 14 residues in the CDR3. Trimming shortened V by 1 base and J by 6 bases, and 12 bases separated the two germline ends. Germline assignment: CDR1 MGHRA and CDR2 YSYEKL. Written as DNA, the CDR3 is TGCGCCAGCAGCCAAGCTGGCCAGGTGGATGGCTACACCTTC. Protein sequence: CASSQAGQVDGYTF.

The genes are TRBV12-3 or TRBV12-4 and TRBJ2-7, with D possibly matching TRBD2 (5 bases). V lost 5 bases and J 2 bases, leaving 22 bases between the germline ends. The CDR3 spans 17 residues. Here the CDR3 reads CASSQEEGSIAPYEQYF. CDR3 nucleotides: TGTGCCAGCAGTCAGGAAGAGGGATCGATTGCGCCCTACGAGCAGTACTTC.

The chain is built from TRBV4-1 and TRBJ1-4; 9 bases map to TRBD1. With 3 bases clipped from V and 5 bases from J, the junction kept 13 bases outside the gene matches. The CDR3 runs 18 residues. Germline CDR1 is MGHRA and CDR2 is YSYEKL. CDR3 DNA: TGCGCCAGCAGCCAGTTTAAGGGAACAGGGGGCCCAAATGAAAAACTGTTTTTT. Translated, it gives CASSQFKGTGGPNEKLFF.

This clonotype was recorded a few times. The chain carries TRBV12-3 or TRBV12-4 and TRBJ1-2; a possible D gene is TRBD1 (6 bases). The CDR3 extends over 15 amino acids. V was cut by 3 bases and J by 6 bases, with 17 bases left in between. CDR3 nucleotide sequence: TGTGCCAGCAGTTTTAATCCGGGGGCAGTTGATGGCTACACCTTC. Amino acids: CASSFNPGAVDGYTF.

This chain links TRBV12-5 with TRBJ2-6; possible D gene TRBD2, 5 bases. CDR1 is LGHNT and CDR2 is FRNRAP in the germline V gene. The CDR3 covers 23 residues. The germline V and J ends were trimmed by 0 bases and 0 bases, with 27 bases remaining between them. The CDR3 is CASGLVYGGGQPSAGSGANVLTF. Here the CDR3 DNA reads TGTGCTAGTGGTTTGGTATACGGCGGTGGGCAGCCGAGCGCGGGCTCTGGGGCCAACGTCCTGACTTTC.

The CDR3, as DNA: TGTGCCAGCAGCTTAACTACCACCGGGGAGCTGTTTTTT. This codes for CASSLTTTGELFF. The chain links TRBV11-3 to TRBJ2-2; no clear D. Germline V gene data show CDR1 as SGHNT and CDR2 as YENEEA. Deletions cut 2 bases from V and 4 bases from J, with 5 bases between. The CDR3 is made up of 13 amino acids.

There are a few counts of this clonotype. The V call is TRBV7-8, the J call TRBJ2-7; no clear D gene. Trimming cost V 5 bases and J 5 bases, with 7 bases left between them. The length of the CDR3 is 11 residues. Germline loops: CDR1 SGHVS, CDR2 FQNEAQ. CDR3 coding DNA: TGTGCCAGCAGCCTCCGGGACGAGCAGTACTTC. It translates to CASSLRDEQYF.

The chain combines TRBV12-3 or TRBV12-4 with TRBJ2-1; D unclear. V shed 7 bases and J shed 5 bases, with 12 bases lying between them. This CDR3 is built from 13 residues. Here the CDR3 reads CASKGPVNNEQFF. DNA for the CDR3: TGTGCCAGCAAAGGGCCGGTGAACAATGAGCAGTTCTTC.

This clonotype was detected only a few times. The genes are TRBV6-1 and TRBJ1-1; no firm D call. Germline V CDR1 and CDR2: MNHNS, SASEGT. The CDR3 extends over 13 amino acids. Trimming cost V 6 bases and J 0 bases, with 8 bases left between them. CDR3 in DNA: TGTGCCAGCAGACATGTCATGAACACTGAAGCTTTCTTT. It translates to CASRHVMNTEAFF.

This clonotype was counted only a few times. J is TRBJ2-1 and V is TRBV19; D possibly uses TRBD1 or TRBD2 (5 bases each). The germline V and J ends were trimmed by 5 bases and 3 bases, with 17 bases remaining between them. This CDR3 comprises 16 residues. The germline CDR1 and CDR2 sequences are LNHDA and SQIVND (reference sequence). The CDR3 bases are TGTGCCAGTAGTCCCGAGGGACGGATGAACTACAATGAGCAGTTCTTC. Protein: CASSPEGRMNYNEQFF.

This chain joins TRBV12-3 or TRBV12-4 and TRBJ1-2; the match to TRBD1 covers 10 bases. The CDR3 loop spans 14 amino acids. Germline trimming cut 6 bases from V and 2 bases from J; bases unmatched to any gene: 3. The CDR3 nucleotides read TGTGCCAGCAGCGAGACAGGGGGCAACTATGGCTACACCTTC. Amino acids: CASSETGGNYGYTF.

The chain couples TRBV28 to TRBJ1-4, with TRBD1 identical over 8 bases. Germline CDR1 is MDHEN and CDR2 is SYDVKM. The CDR3 sequence is 16 residues long. The J segment lost 5 bases and the V segment lost 5 bases, leaving 10 bases of the junction unmatched. The CDR3 nucleotides read TGTGCCAGCAGTCCCCTATCGGACAGGGTAAATGAAAAACTGTTTTTT. This gives the protein CASSPLSDRVNEKLFF.

The V and J genes are TRBV5-4 and TRBJ2-5; D call uncertain. Trimming took off 1 base at V and 5 bases at J, with 15 bases between the two ends. The length of the CDR3 is 15 residues. Germline values: CDR1 SGHNT, CDR2 YYREEE (reference sequence). The CDR3 protein is CASSLWGYPRETQYF. DNA of the CDR3: TGTGCCAGCAGCTTGTGGGGATACCCGAGGGAGACCCAGTACTTC.

There are a few counts of this clonotype. The chain joins TRBV10-3 to TRBJ2-2; the match to TRBD2 covers 7 bases. The V gene's germline CDR1 is ENHRY and CDR2 SYGVKD. V trimming: 2 bases; J trimming: 8 bases; junction bases outside the gene matches: 11. The CDR3 extends over 16 amino acids. CDR3 bases: TGTGCCATCAGTGAGCGGGGGGACTCCCGCGCAGGGGAGCTGTTTTTT. Translated: CAISERGDSRAGELFF.

This clonotype was detected a few times. The CDR3 here is CASSESTGGWETQYF. CDR3 nucleotide sequence: TGTGCCAGCAGTGAATCGACAGGGGGCTGGGAGACCCAGTACTTC. The rearrangement uses TRBV25-1 and TRBJ2-5; 10 bases line up with TRBD1. The trim removed 1 base at V and 5 bases at J, leaving 4 bases unmatched. Germline V CDR1 and CDR2: MGHDK, SYGVNS. The CDR3 runs 15 residues.

The CDR3 sequence is CAISQGDIETQYF. Written as DNA, the CDR3 is TGTGCCATCAGCCAAGGGGATATTGAGACCCAGTACTTC. This chain joins TRBV10-3 and TRBJ2-5; a weak D match, TRBD1 (5 bases). The CDR3 is made up of 13 amino acids. CDR1 ENHRY and CDR2 SYGVKD come from the germline V gene. V shed 6 bases and J shed 5 bases, with 13 bases lying between them.

A few counts support this clonotype. CDR3 in amino acids: CATSRDQPRYNSPLHF. Here the CDR3 DNA reads TGTGCCACCAGCAGAGATCAACCCCGGTATAATTCACCCCTCCACTTT. V gene TRBV15 combines with J gene TRBJ1-6; the D is unclear. CDR3 size: 16 residues. The germline gives CDR1 LNHNV, CDR2 YYDKDF (reference sequence). With 0 bases removed from V and 4 bases from J, the gap between germline ends came to 10 bases.

The chain employs TRBV10-3 and TRBJ1-2; D possibly corresponds to TRBD1 (5 bases). CDR3 length: 12 amino acids. Germline V gene sequence: CDR1 ENHRY, CDR2 SYGVKD. The germline V and J ends were trimmed by 0 bases and 10 bases, with 9 bases remaining between them. In DNA form, the CDR3 reads TGTGCCATCAGTGAGTCGCCGGGGGTCTACACCTTC. It translates to CAISESPGVYTF.

The chain uses TRBV6-2 or TRBV6-3 and TRBJ2-5; 8 bases are shared with TRBD2. Losses at the gene ends were 8 bases for V and 2 bases for J; bases not matched to a gene: 7. The V gene's germline CDR1 is MNHEY and CDR2 SVGEGT. CDR3 length: 14 amino acids. CDR3 residues: CASDDTSGQETQYF. Written as DNA, the CDR3 is TGTGCCAGCGATGATACTAGCGGACAAGAGACCCAGTACTTC.

This clonotype was observed many times. V usage is TRBV7-8 and J usage is TRBJ1-5, with 8 positions matching TRBD1. The CDR3 sequence is 19 residues long. The germline V gene has CDR1 SGHVS and CDR2 FQNEAQ. V lost 5 bases and J lost 0; bases outside the gene matches: 15. As DNA, the CDR3 is TGTGCCAGCAGCGTGCGGACAGGGATACTTCCTTCTAGCAATCAGCCCCAGCATTTT. Its protein is CASSVRTGILPSSNQPQHF. The variable domain in full, completed from reference TRBV7-8 and TRBJ1-5, reads GAGVSQSPRYKVAKRGQDVALRCDPISGHVSLFWYQQALGQGPEFLTYFQNEAQLDKSGLPSDRFFAERPEGSVSTLKIQRTQQEDSAVYLCASSVRTGILPSSNQPQHFGDGTRLSIL.

This clonotype has a handful of counts. The V and J genes are TRBV20-1 and TRBJ2-3; 8 bases fit TRBD1. The CDR3 has 15 amino acids. The germline CDR1 and CDR2 sequences are DFQATT and SNEGSKA (reference sequence). With 1 base clipped from V and 1 base from J, the junction kept 4 bases outside the gene matches. The DNA of the CDR3 is TGCAGTGCTAGAGCCGCGGACAGGGGCACAGATACGCAGTATTTT. Translating gives CSARAADRGTDTQYF.

In this sample, this clonotype turned up a few times. The rearrangement joins TRBV7-6 to TRBJ1-1, with 7 bases lining up with TRBD1. The germline gives CDR1 SGHVS, CDR2 FNYEAQ. This CDR3 is built from 12 residues. The trim removed 1 base at V and 10 bases at J, leaving 3 bases unmatched. Written as DNA, the CDR3 is TGTGCCAGCAGCTTAGAAGGGGGCAGAGCTTTCTTT. It is translated as CASSLEGGRAFF.

The rearrangement uses TRBV20-1 and TRBJ2-1; possible D gene TRBD1, 6 bases. Germline V CDR1 and CDR2: DFQATT, SNEGSKA (reference sequence). Trimming shortened V by 5 bases and J by 1 base, and 9 bases separated the two germline ends. There are 13 residues in the CDR3. In DNA, the CDR3 is TGCAGTGCTCATACAGGGTCCTACAATGAGCAGTTCTTC. As protein: CSAHTGSYNEQFF.

The V and J genes are TRBV27 and TRBJ1-2; 7 bases agree with TRBD1. This CDR3 is built from 15 residues. Germline CDR1 is MNHEY and CDR2 is SMNVEV (reference sequence). V gave up 8 bases and J gave up 0 bases; unmatched junction bases: 9. CDR3 sequence reads: CASGPQGQTNYGYTF. CDR3 DNA: TGTGCCAGCGGCCCACAGGGGCAGACTAACTATGGCTACACCTTC.

The chain joins TRBV27 to TRBJ2-1; D unclear. The length of the CDR3 is 14 residues. Germline V gene sequence: CDR1 MNHEY, CDR2 SMNVEV (reference sequence). V was trimmed by 2 bases and J by 5 bases, leaving 10 bases between them. The CDR3 nucleotides read TGTGCCAGCAGTTTAGTGGCGCCCCACAATGAGCAGTTCTTC. Its translation: CASSLVAPHNEQFF.